This TCR beta chain is from a study of blood T cell repertoires in COVID-19. Overall study: Both acute and convalescent COVID-19 samples were obtained from the United States, Italy and Spain. The cDNA or gDNA used as material had been derived from T cells, B-cell-depleted T cells, or PBMCs.

Authors' processing steps: How many nucleated cells were present was estimated from reference gene primer amplification. The assay was immunoSEQ multiplex PCR, and TCRdb's table has in-frame clones only and misses some. The V and J calls and clone size are taken from that table; D and trimming were inferred from the DNA. The data contain approximately 140,000 clones, about 83% of them singletons. The germline V and J ends were trimmed by 6 bases and 5 bases, with 19 bases remaining between them. Per germline, CDR1 MNHEY and CDR2 SMNVEV (reference sequence). The CDR3 runs 15 residues. The receptor comes from a human donor in a cohort sampled during active COVID-19. The chain carries TRBV27 and TRBJ2-5; tentatively, D is TRBD1 (6 bases). The material sequenced was peripheral blood. DNA for the CDR3: TGTGCCAGCAGGGCAATCCAACAGGGTCTTGAGACCCAGTACTTC. It translates to CASRAIQQGLETQYF.